This passage covers 20 T cell receptor beta chains from one sample sequenced in a study of a mutant IDH1 vaccine in newly diagnosed glioma. Regarding time point: baseline, week 1 (first vaccination visit). Treatment denoted: pre-vaccination baseline after standard-of-care therapy. Data came from immunoSEQ multiplex PCR; TCRdb stores just in-frame clones and leaves some out. This table holds about 16,000 clones, about 77% found once. This sample comprised PBMCs, obtained from a glioma patient treated with radiotherapy, temozolomide or both. Receptor source: a man aged 40-55 years with glioma.

V gene TRBV29-1 combines with J gene TRBJ1-1; 7 nucleotides line up with TRBD1. The CDR3 totals 13 residues. The junction had 4 bases not matched to a gene; V was cut back by 6 bases and J by 0 bases. The V gene's germline CDR1 is SQVTM and CDR2 ANQGSEA. The DNA for the CDR3 is TGCAGCGTGGACAGGCTCATGAACACTGAAGCTTTCTTT. Its translation is CSVDRLMNTEAFF.

This chain links TRBV19 with TRBJ2-7; 12 nucleotides match TRBD1. V gave up 3 bases and J gave up 6 bases; unmatched junction bases: 3. The CDR3 is 14 amino acids. Germline CDR1 is LNHDA and CDR2 is SQIVND (reference sequence). The CDR3 nucleotides are TGTGCCAGTAGTATGGGGACAGGGGGCGGCGAGCAGTACTTC. As protein: CASSMGTGGGEQYF.

CDR3 amino acids: CASSATAVSSGANVLTF. CDR3 nucleotides: TGCGCCAGCAGCGCTACGGCCGTAAGCTCTGGGGCCAACGTCCTGACTTTC. This chain links TRBV5-1 with TRBJ2-6; unclear D gene. Trimming left V 4 bases short and J 0 bases short, with 14 bases between. The V gene's germline CDR1 is SGHRS and CDR2 YFSETQ. The CDR3 length is 17 residues.

The chain couples TRBV4-1 to TRBJ2-1; maybe TRBD1 (5 bases). Germline V gives CDR1 MGHRA, CDR2 YSYEKL. The V gene lost 4 bases and the J gene lost 10 bases, with 11 bases spanning the gap. CDR3 length: 12 residues. DNA for the CDR3: TGCGCCAGCAGCCGCCCCGACAGAGAGCAGTTCTTC. Its translation is CASSRPDREQFF.

V and J are TRBV11-3 and TRBJ2-7; D is unresolved. V was cut by 4 bases and J by 2 bases, with 6 bases left in between. Germline lookup yields CDR1 SGHNT and CDR2 YENEEA. The length of the CDR3 is 12 residues. The chain's CDR3 is CASSSAPYEQYV. DNA of the CDR3: TGTGCCAGCAGCTCAGCCCCCTACGAGCAGTACGTC.

This sequence joins TRBV6-1 and TRBJ2-1; tentatively, D is TRBD2 (5 bases). CDR3 size: 17 residues. V was pared by 4 bases and J by 0 bases, with 16 bases between. Germline CDR1 is MNHNS and CDR2 is SASEGT. The CDR3 sequence is CASSGHRSVNSYNEQFF. The CDR3 coding sequence is TGTGCCAGCAGTGGACACCGTAGCGTGAACTCCTACAATGAGCAGTTCTTC.

The V gene is TRBV5-5, the J gene TRBJ2-7; D is perhaps TRBD1 or TRBD2 (5 bases each). The CDR3 length is 14 residues. Germline lookup yields CDR1 SGHKS and CDR2 YYEKEE (reference sequence). The V gene lost 7 bases and the J gene lost 0 bases, with 14 bases spanning the gap. The CDR3 bases are TGTGCCAGCGGATCCAGGGAGCACTCCTACGAGCAGTACTTC. Protein sequence: CASGSREHSYEQYF.

The chain carries TRBV5-4 and TRBJ2-7; either TRBD1 or TRBD2 may supply D (7 bases each). Deletions cut 0 bases from V and 4 bases from J, with 11 bases between. The CDR3 length is 14 residues. Germline V gene lookup returns CDR1 SGHNT and CDR2 YYREEE (reference sequence). The DNA of the CDR3 is TGTGCCAGCAGCTTGGCTCAGGGGGGGTACGAGCAGTACTTC. Amino acid sequence: CASSLAQGGYEQYF.

V gene TRBV20-1 combines with J gene TRBJ2-7, with 8 bases matching TRBD1. CDR3 length: 11 amino acids. Unmatched junction bases numbered 3, after V lost 7 bases and J lost 4 bases. Per the germline V gene, CDR1 is DFQATT and CDR2 is SNEGSKA (reference sequence). The CDR3 DNA reads TGCAGTGGACAGGGGACATACGAGCAGTACTTC. This codes for CSGQGTYEQYF.

This rearrangement joins TRBV9 to TRBJ2-1; the D is unclear. The CDR3 length is 15 residues. Germline values: CDR1 SGDLS, CDR2 YYNGEE. The ends were cut back, 0 bases at V and 9 bases at J, with 16 bases in the middle. The CDR3 DNA is TGTGCCAGCAGCGTAGGCGCCGCCCGCACTACTGAGCAGTTCTTC. Amino acids: CASSVGAARTTEQFF.

CDR3 sequence: CASSAMSGSGSTEQFF. In nucleotides, the CDR3 is TGTGCCAGCAGCGCTATGAGCGGGAGTGGTAGTACTGAGCAGTTCTTC. The chain uses TRBV2 and TRBJ2-1; 8 bases match TRBD2. Trimming cost V 6 bases and J 9 bases; bases outside gene matches: 16. The CDR3 has 16 residues. Looked up from germline, CDR1 is SNHLY and CDR2 is FYNNEI.

J is TRBJ2-1 and V is TRBV6-5, with 9 bases aligning to TRBD2. V shed 5 bases, J shed 4 bases, and the junction held 6 bases outside the gene matches. CDR1 is MNHEY, CDR2 SVGAGI, per germline. CDR3 length: 15 residues. The CDR3 protein is CASSRTSDRYNEQFF. CDR3 coding DNA: TGTGCCAGCAGTCGGACTAGCGATCGGTACAATGAGCAGTTCTTC.

The rearrangement links TRBV7-2 to TRBJ2-2; weak D call: TRBD2 (5 bases). This CDR3 contains 15 residues. V lost 0 bases, J lost 4 bases, and 9 bases lay in between. Germline lookup yields CDR1 SGHTA and CDR2 FQGNSA. The CDR3 sequence: CASSLASGATGELFF. As DNA, the CDR3 is TGTGCCAGCAGCTTAGCCAGCGGAGCCACCGGGGAGCTGTTTTTT.

This chain joins TRBV19 and TRBJ1-1; possible D gene TRBD1, 6 bases. The germline CDR1 and CDR2 sequences are LNHDA and SQIVND (reference sequence). The V and J ends lost 5 bases and 4 bases respectively, with 14 bases between them. CDR3 length: 14 residues. For the CDR3, the DNA is TGTGCCAGTAGTTCACACAGGGAGGGCACTGAAGCTTTCTTT. As protein: CASSSHREGTEAFF.

This sequence joins TRBV11-2 and TRBJ2-7; D may be TRBD2 (6 bases). V was pared by 5 bases and J by 0 bases, with 17 bases between. Germline CDR1 reads SGHAT; CDR2 reads FQNNGV. The CDR3 contains 16 residues. The CDR3 nucleotides read TGTGCCAGCAGCCACTCCGGGACTGGCTTCTCCTACGAGCAGTACGTC. This gives the protein CASSHSGTGFSYEQYV.

The count of this clone is one. The chain has TRBV30 and TRBJ2-5; TRBD1 matches 9 bases. V shed 2 bases and J 5 bases; nucleotides not matched to a gene: 9. The CDR3 is 15 amino acids. Germline V gene lookup returns CDR1 GTSNPN and CDR2 SVGIG (reference sequence). Here the CDR3 DNA reads TGTGCCTGGAGTACGGGACAGGGTTTCGCGGAGACCCAGTACTTC. This codes for CAWSTGQGFAETQYF.

The chain joins TRBV30 to TRBJ2-5; D is possibly TRBD1 or TRBD2 (5 bases each). V lost 0 bases, J lost 5 bases, and 10 bases lay in between. Germline CDR1 GTSNPN, CDR2 SVGIG (reference sequence). This CDR3 region has 13 residues. The CDR3 DNA sequence: TGTGCCTGGAGTGTCTGGGGCGGGGAGACCCAGTACTTC. Its protein product is CAWSVWGGETQYF.

CDR3 residues: CASSIGPSSGASTDTQYF. The CDR3, as DNA: TGTGCCAGTAGTATTGGCCCGTCTAGCGGGGCCAGCACAGATACGCAGTATTTT. V is TRBV19 and J is TRBJ2-3, with 9 bases fitting TRBD2. The CDR3 length is 18 residues. Germline loops: CDR1 LNHDA, CDR2 SQIVND (reference sequence). J gave up 0 bases and V 3 bases, and 10 bases lay outside the gene matches. Based on the CDR3 plus reference TRBV19 and TRBJ2-3, the full variable domain is DGGITQSPKYLFRKEGQNVTLSCEQNLNHDAMYWYRQDPGQGLRLIYYSQIVNDFQKGDIAEGYSVSREKKESFPLTVTSAQKNPTAFYLCASSIGPSSGASTDTQYFGPGTRLTVL.

V and J are TRBV13 and TRBJ2-1; D unresolved. V lost 0 bases to trimming and J lost 7 bases, with 13 bases between them. Per the germline V gene, CDR1 is PRHDT and CDR2 is FYEKMQ (reference sequence). The CDR3 is 15 residues long. The CDR3 DNA reads TGTGCCAGCAGCTTAGGCCGTCGCTCTGGGAATGAGCAGTTCTTC. Amino acid sequence: CASSLGRRSGNEQFF.

The CDR3 DNA reads as TGTGCCAGCAGCTCAGGGGGCCATGGAAACACCATATATTTT. This gives the protein CASSSGGHGNTIYF. The V gene is TRBV11-2, the J gene TRBJ1-3; TRBD1 aligns across 8 bases. With 4 bases clipped from V and 3 bases from J, the junction kept 2 bases outside the gene matches. Germline loops: CDR1 SGHAT, CDR2 FQNNGV. This CDR3 has 14 amino acids.